This TCR beta chain was documented in a study of cytomegalovirus exposure and HLA in healthy donors. Germline V CDR1 and CDR2: SGHVS, FNYEAQ. The CDR3 covers 17 residues. V trimming: 0 bases; J trimming: 9 bases; junction bases outside the gene matches: 13. Primers for the PCR totalled 60 Vbeta and 13 Jbeta. The method was immunoSEQ multiplex PCR; TCRdb's version includes in-frame clones alone and lacks a portion of them. The repertoire has about 170,000 clones, approximately 80% of them found once; the top ten carry roughly 4.7%. This clone was counted between two and nine times. Its antigen is still unknown. Study findings and constraints: In a later analysis, across HLA loci, associated TCR counts were highest for DRB1, lowest for HLA-C. It was reported that TCR beta sequences correctly inferred the HLA-A and HLA-B alleles for most subjects. A link between a missense DCLRE1C variant and TCR beta V- and J-gene trimming emerged from a later analysis. Several V segments, TRBV6-2 and TRBV6-3 among them, could not be told apart and were dropped.

The specimen was PBMCs. The sequence was collected from a woman in her 50s in good health and CMV-seropositive. V usage is TRBV7-6 and J usage is TRBJ2-1; 8 bases line up with TRBD2. CDR3 DNA: TGTGCCAGCAGCTTAGCGCCACCCGTCGGGACTAGGAGTGAGCAGTTCTTC. Protein product: CASSLAPPVGTRSEQFF.